The text below deals with one T cell receptor beta chain. These data originate in a study of blood T cell repertoires in COVID-19. Looking at the study overall: Each recovered donor of Cohort 3 presented with two negative PCRs, clearance, or symptom resolution. PBMCs, B-cell-depleted T cells, or T cells were the source of the cDNA or gDNA that made up the material.

Germline CDR1 SGHVS, CDR2 FQNEAQ. V lost 4 bases to trimming and J lost 0 bases, with 9 bases between them. This CDR3 is built from 14 residues. Assay: immunoSEQ multiplex PCR; the TCRdb copy retains only in-frame clones and omits some. This sample has fewer than 350,000 clones; 88% occur once, and the top ten carry 2% to 2.5%. Material: PBMCs or T cells enriched from blood (not recorded which). The origin of this receptor is a woman between 55 and 75 years old in a cohort exposed to, infected with or recovered from COVID-19 (not recorded which). J is TRBJ1-2 and V is TRBV7-8, with D possibly matching TRBD1 (6 bases). The CDR3 DNA is TGTGCCAGCAGCTGGGGGCCACCTAACTATGGCTACACCTTC. Amino acid sequence: CASSWGPPNYGYTF.